The 32 T cell receptor beta chains below were found in one sample sequenced in a study of early T cells in non-severe SARS-CoV-2 infection. From the 5' RACE reads, TCRdb called clonotypes with MiXCR, one entry per CDR3 protein. The sample includes 30,000 to 40,000 distinct CDR3 sequences, about 5.2% of them seen just once. Sequenced material: whole blood, taken at baseline. The receptor source for this set is an adult who was a healthcare worker with PCR-confirmed SARS-CoV-2 infection or an uninfected control (not recorded which).

Turning to this clonotype: A much more abundant neighbour one base away suggests this may be a read error. This chain uses TRBV11-2 with TRBJ2-7; TRBD2 agrees at 7 bases. The germline V gene encodes CDR1 SGHAT and CDR2 FQNNGV. This CDR3 contains 14 residues. CDR3 in amino acids: CASSPWTRGYEQHV. CDR3 nucleotide sequence: TGTGCCAGCAGCCCATGGACTAGAGGGTACGAGCAGCACGTC.

The table lists this clonotype with a few counts. The chain carries TRBV5-1 and TRBJ2-1, with TRBD2 matching over 10 bases. CDR1 SGHRS and CDR2 YFSETQ come from the germline V gene. The CDR3 is 16 residues long. The ends lost 4 bases at V and 4 bases at J; junction bases unmatched: 8. Here the CDR3 DNA reads TGCGCCAGCAGCCCAAGACTAGCGGGTCCATACAATGAGCAGTTCTTC. This sequence encodes CASSPRLAGPYNEQFF.

This clonotype appeared many times. The CDR3 DNA reads TGTGCCAGCAGACTTACAGGGGAGGGTGGCTACACCTTC. Its translation is CASRLTGEGGYTF. This sequence joins TRBV6-6 and TRBJ1-2, with TRBD1 matching 7 bases. The V gene's germline CDR1 is MNHNY and CDR2 SVGAGI (reference sequence). V trimming: 6 bases; J trimming: 7 bases; junction bases outside the gene matches: 8. CDR3 length: 13 residues.

The chain's CDR3 is CASSLTVPQETQYF. The CDR3 bases are TGCGCCAGCAGCTTGACAGTACCTCAAGAGACCCAGTACTTC. The V call is TRBV5-1, the J call TRBJ2-5; D not certain. Germline V gives CDR1 SGHRS, CDR2 YFSETQ. The CDR3 contains 14 residues. V was clipped by 1 base and J by 2 bases, with 9 bases between them.

A word on this clonotype: Given a much more abundant clone one base away, this may be a read error. This rearrangement joins TRBV24-1 to TRBJ2-5, with D possibly TRBD2 on 6 matching bases. Germline V gene lookup returns CDR1 KGHDR and CDR2 SFDVKD. The CDR3 has 14 residues. The CDR3 DNA sequence: TGTGCCACCAGTATAACGGGAGTACAAGAGTCCCAGTACTTC. Encoded protein: CATSITGVQESQYF.

In its sample, this clonotype was seen many times. The chain combines TRBV11-2 with TRBJ2-5; no reliable D call. The CDR3 is 12 amino acids. The germline V gene encodes CDR1 SGHAT and CDR2 FQNNGV. Trimming left V 5 bases short and J 5 bases short, with 9 bases between. CDR3 sequence: CASSNLRETQYF. The DNA of the CDR3 is TGTGCCAGCAGCAATCTCCGGGAGACCCAGTACTTC.

This clonotype was recorded at least ten times. V usage is TRBV4-1 and J usage is TRBJ2-7; 9 bases agree with TRBD1. The CDR3 length is 16 residues. The J segment lost 5 bases and the V segment lost 1 base, leaving 9 bases of the junction unmatched. Germline V gene sequence: CDR1 MGHRA, CDR2 YSYEKL. This CDR3 reads CASSQGLQGAGNEQYV. The CDR3 region has the DNA TGCGCCAGCAGCCAAGGGTTACAGGGGGCTGGGAACGAGCAGTACGTC.

This clonotype was counted at least ten times. The chain uses TRBV20-1 and TRBJ2-3; TRBD1 aligns across 7 bases. The CDR3 is 14 residues long. Germline trimming cut 5 bases from V and 1 base from J; bases unmatched to any gene: 6. Per germline, CDR1 DFQATT and CDR2 SNEGSKA (reference sequence). CDR3 amino acids: CSAVGGSGTDTQYF. As DNA, the CDR3 is TGCAGTGCTGTAGGGGGCTCTGGCACAGATACGCAGTATTTT.

This clonotype appeared many times. J is TRBJ2-1 and V is TRBV9, with TRBD2 as a possible D gene (7 bases). Trimming took 1 base from V and 9 from J, leaving 8 bases between them. The CDR3 spans 12 residues. CDR1 SGDLS and CDR2 YYNGEE come from the germline V gene. The CDR3 DNA follows: TGTGCCAGCAGCGTAAGGGGGGGTGAGCAGTTCTTC. The encoded protein is CASSVRGGEQFF.

This clonotype was counted a few times. The rearrangement uses TRBV12-3 or TRBV12-4 and TRBJ1-6; the match to TRBD1 covers 10 bases. After removal of 6 bases from V and 7 bases from J, the junction contained 6 bases not matched to a gene. The CDR3 is 15 amino acids. The CDR3 reads CASRRQGAVNSPLHF. DNA of the CDR3: TGTGCCAGCAGGCGACAGGGGGCAGTGAATTCACCCCTCCACTTT.

The CDR3 reads CASSPQGPFYGYTF. CDR3 bases: TGTGCCAGCAGCCCACAGGGGCCCTTCTATGGCTACACCTTC. The gene calls are TRBV7-2 and TRBJ1-2; 7 bases agree with TRBD1. V dropped 5 bases and J dropped 4; count of bases not matched to a gene: 7. The CDR3 loop spans 14 amino acids. Looked up from germline, CDR1 is SGHTA and CDR2 is FQGNSA.

This clonotype was recorded many times. V is TRBV19 and J is TRBJ2-1; D possibly corresponds to TRBD2 (5 bases). The germline V and J ends were trimmed by 7 bases and 0 bases, with 16 bases remaining between them. Germline CDR1 is LNHDA and CDR2 is SQIVND (reference sequence). The length of the CDR3 is 16 residues. The CDR3 reads CASKEGGPSSYNEQFF. CDR3 coding DNA: TGTGCCAGTAAAGAGGGTGGCCCTAGCTCCTACAATGAGCAGTTCTTC.

The V call is TRBV6-5, the J call TRBJ1-5; 10 bases line up with TRBD1. The CDR3 sequence is 14 residues long. Germline V gene sequence: CDR1 MNHEY, CDR2 SVGAGI. With 6 bases clipped from V and 6 bases from J, the junction kept 5 bases outside the gene matches. DNA for the CDR3: TGTGCCAGCAGCCGGGACAGGGGAGGTCAGCCCCAGCATTTT. As protein: CASSRDRGGQPQHF.

This clonotype appeared many times. At one end, the junction sequence differs from germline, possibly due to a read error. This chain connects TRBV7-8 to TRBJ2-1; possibly TRBD1 or TRBD2 for D (6 bases each). This CDR3 is built from 14 residues. Germline CDR1 is SGHVS and CDR2 is FQNEAQ. CDR3 sequence: CASSLASGVGEQFF. CDR3 nucleotides: TGTGCCAGCAGCCTAGCGTCAGGGGTTGGGGAGCAGTTCTTC.

This clonotype was seen only a few times. V usage is TRBV7-3 and J usage is TRBJ2-1; TRBD2 might be the D (7 bases). The V gene lost 4 bases and the J gene lost 4 bases, with 14 bases spanning the gap. The CDR3 extends over 15 amino acids. Germline lookup yields CDR1 SGHTA and CDR2 FQGTGA. Written as DNA, the CDR3 is TGTGCCAGCAGCTCTCTGGGGGGGACATACAATGAGCAGTTCTTC. Protein: CASSSLGGTYNEQFF.

This clonotype has a count of ten or more. This chain links TRBV7-2 with TRBJ2-3; D is unclear. CDR1 is SGHTA, CDR2 FQGNSA, per germline. Trimming pared 5 bases from V and 0 bases from J, leaving 3 bases between. This CDR3 has 12 amino acids. The CDR3 protein is CASSQSTDTQYF. CDR3 bases: TGTGCCAGCAGCCAGAGCACAGATACGCAGTATTTT.

This clonotype was observed many times. This chain links TRBV10-3 with TRBJ2-6, with no clear D. Between the trimmed V and J ends, which lost 10 bases and 2 bases, there was a span of 9 bases. The CDR3 totals 13 residues. CDR1 and CDR2 (germline): ENHRY, SYGVKD. In DNA form, the CDR3 reads TGTGCCACCATTTCTCCTGGGGCCAACGTCCTGACTTTC. Translating gives CATISPGANVLTF.

This chain joins TRBV12-3 or TRBV12-4 and TRBJ2-1; no clear D. V was pared by 6 bases and J by 8 bases, with 17 bases between. The CDR3 has 14 amino acids. The CDR3 DNA is TGTGCCAGCAGCCTTTCAATGGGTGACCATGAGCAGTTCTTC. Translated, it gives CASSLSMGDHEQFF.

This clonotype was recorded a few times. The chain uses TRBV12-5 and TRBJ2-1, with D perhaps matching TRBD1 (5 bases). CDR3 length equals 13 residues. The germline V and J ends were trimmed by 5 bases and 6 bases, with 11 bases remaining between them. The germline CDR1 and CDR2 sequences are LGHNT and FRNRAP. In DNA form, the CDR3 reads TGTGCTAGTGGTCGTGATGGGGCCAATGAGCAGTTCTTC. Its translation: CASGRDGANEQFF.

This clonotype is judged medium-sized. This sequence joins TRBV6-5 and TRBJ2-7, with 8 bases matching TRBD2. This CDR3 has 14 residues. In germline, CDR1 is MNHEY, CDR2 SVGAGI. J lost 3 bases, V lost 5 bases, and 6 bases had no gene match. The CDR3 nucleotides are TGTGCCAGCAGTCCCGGGGGGGCGGGCTACGAGCAGTACTTC. The encoded protein is CASSPGGAGYEQYF.

In its sample, this clonotype was seen many times. The rearrangement uses TRBV11-2 and TRBJ2-1; tentative D call: TRBD2 (6 bases). V lost 5 bases, J lost 7 bases, and 21 bases lay in between. The CDR3 covers 16 residues. Germline V gene lookup returns CDR1 SGHAT and CDR2 FQNNGV. The CDR3 reads CASSPDPGLSGNEQFF. CDR3 nucleotides: TGTGCCAGCAGCCCCGACCCGGGACTCTCCGGGAATGAGCAGTTCTTC.

The gene calls are TRBV18 and TRBJ2-5; no clear D gene. V lost 0 bases to trimming and J lost 1 base, with 3 bases between them. The CDR3 has 13 amino acids. Germline CDR1 KGHSH, CDR2 LQKENI. The CDR3 nucleotides read TGTGCCAGCTCACCACCGACCCAAGAGACCCAGTACTTC. Protein product: CASSPPTQETQYF.

At least ten counts were recorded for this clonotype. The chain links TRBV4-1 to TRBJ2-1; possible D gene TRBD2, 5 bases. The CDR3 is made up of 14 amino acids. Trimming removed 5 bases at V and 7 bases at J, with 15 bases between. The germline CDR1 and CDR2 sequences are MGHRA and YSYEKL. The DNA for the CDR3 is TGCGCCAGCAGCGCAATCGGGGTACAGAATGAGCAGTTCTTC. It is translated as CASSAIGVQNEQFF.

In its sample, this clonotype was seen a few times. This chain uses TRBV5-4 with TRBJ1-2, with D unclear. Deletions cut 0 bases from V and 5 bases from J, with 5 bases between. The CDR3 totals 12 residues. Per germline, CDR1 SGHNT and CDR2 YYREEE (reference sequence). This CDR3 reads CASSLGSYGYTF. As DNA, the CDR3 is TGTGCCAGCAGCTTGGGCAGTTATGGCTACACCTTC.

This clonotype was seen ten or more times. The chain employs TRBV20-1 and TRBJ1-2; a weak D match, TRBD1 (5 bases). This CDR3 comprises 16 residues. Germline loops: CDR1 DFQATT, CDR2 SNEGSKA (reference sequence). V lost 0 bases and J 7 bases, leaving 21 bases between the germline ends. In nucleotides, the CDR3 is TGCAGTGCTAGAGATGCGGGACTCTCTTCTCAGGCTGGCTACACCTTC. It encodes CSARDAGLSSQAGYTF.

This clonotype was seen ten or more times. The rearrangement uses TRBV6-5 and TRBJ1-2, with TRBD1 as a possible D gene (5 bases). Germline CDR1 and CDR2: MNHEY and SVGAGI. V was pared by 2 bases and J by 8 bases, with 9 bases between. The CDR3 consists of 12 residues. CDR3 sequence reads: CASSYGGVGYTF. CDR3 DNA: TGTGCCAGCAGTTACGGGGGGGTCGGCTACACCTTC.

CDR3 sequence: CSARAAASGSIWNEQFF. The CDR3 DNA follows: TGCAGTGCTAGAGCCGCGGCTAGCGGGAGTATTTGGAATGAGCAGTTCTTC. This chain links TRBV20-1 with TRBJ2-1; TRBD2 aligns across 10 bases. The CDR3 has 17 residues. Losses at the gene ends were 1 base for V and 7 bases for J; bases not matched to a gene: 13. CDR1 is DFQATT, CDR2 SNEGSKA, per germline (reference sequence).

The chain is built from TRBV12-3 or TRBV12-4 and TRBJ2-5; TRBD1 or TRBD2 may be the D gene (5 bases each). This CDR3 region has 18 residues. The V end was cut by 4 bases, the J end by 2 bases, with 23 bases between. In nucleotides, the CDR3 is TGTGCCAGCAGTTCACCCCGGGTCGGGGCCGGACCTCAAGAGACCCAGTACTTC. It is translated as CASSSPRVGAGPQETQYF.

This clonotype was recorded a few times. This chain links TRBV5-8 with TRBJ2-5; 10 nucleotides agree with TRBD2. J was trimmed by 2 bases and V by 4 bases; bases with no gene match: 8. Germline V gene lookup returns CDR1 SGHTS and CDR2 YDEGEE. The CDR3 length is 16 residues. Here the CDR3 DNA reads TGTGCCAGCAGCCCCATGTCGACTAGCGGGCAAGAGACCCAGTACTTC. Translating it yields CASSPMSTSGQETQYF.

There are many counts of this clonotype. This chain uses TRBV6-6 with TRBJ1-2, with 7 bases fitting TRBD1. The J segment lost 8 bases and the V segment lost 0 bases, leaving 3 bases of the junction unmatched. The CDR3 has 13 amino acids. Germline-derived CDR1 and CDR2 are MNHNY and SVGAGI (reference sequence). CDR3 nucleotide sequence: TGTGCCAGCAGTTACTCGACAGGGAGCGGCTACACCTTC. Its protein product is CASSYSTGSGYTF.

This clonotype has a count of ten or more. The chain couples TRBV6-1 to TRBJ1-2, with D possibly matching TRBD1 (6 bases). The germline gives CDR1 MNHNS, CDR2 SASEGT. V shed 4 bases and J shed 12 bases, with 15 bases lying between them. The CDR3 has 12 residues. The DNA for the CDR3 is TGTGCCAGCAGTGCGGACAGCCGACCTGACACCTTC. Protein sequence: CASSADSRPDTF.

The table lists this clonotype with a few counts. The gene calls are TRBV30 and TRBJ2-1; the match to TRBD2 covers 11 bases. The V segment lost 4 bases and the J segment 3 bases; nucleotides outside the gene matches: 2. Per the germline V gene, CDR1 is GTSNPN and CDR2 is SVGIG (reference sequence). The CDR3 is 14 residues long. The CDR3 sequence: CAWIGTSGYNEQFF. CDR3 DNA sequence: TGTGCCTGGATCGGGACTAGCGGCTACAATGAGCAGTTCTTC.